This TCR beta chain was obtained from a study of shared clonotypes between healthy human individuals. Here immunoSEQ multiplex PCR was the method, and the copy in TCRdb shows in-frame clones only, minus some. The sample yields around 1.1 million clones, approximately 77% seen once. V dropped 5 bases and J dropped 7; count of bases not matched to a gene: 8. The CDR3 sequence is 15 residues long. The V gene's germline CDR1 is MNHEY and CDR2 SMNVEV (reference sequence). Overall study results and limits: Memory subsets generally showed smaller estimated richness than naive subsets did.

Details on this clone: Its cognate antigen is unknown.

The sequenced material came from memory CD4+ T cells from PBMCs. Subset described: CD45RA-negative fraction. This TCR derives from a man between 18 and 29 years old in good health. Some clones in this sample may be carry-over from other donors' samples. This sequence joins TRBV27 and TRBJ1-5; 10 bases are a match to TRBD1. The CDR3 spells CASSLRQGARQPQHF. Here the CDR3 DNA reads TGTGCCAGCAGTCTCAGACAGGGGGCGAGGCAGCCCCAGCATTTT.